One sample yielded the 6 T cell receptor beta chains listed below, sequenced in a study of T cells in localized non-small cell lung cancer. Libraries were prepared by immunoSEQ multiplex PCR; TCRdb keeps only in-frame clonotypes and omits some of them. The profile shows about 76,000 clones, 84% of them singletons. Specimen: peripheral blood, collected before any cancer treatment. These receptors came from a female donor of 60 years or more with stage I lung adenocarcinoma.

The J gene is TRBJ2-7, the V gene TRBV6-1; 9 bases are a match to TRBD2. The length of the CDR3 is 16 residues. CDR1 MNHNS and CDR2 SASEGT come from the germline V gene. V dropped 1 base and J dropped 7; count of bases not matched to a gene: 11. The CDR3 sequence is CASSEGVTSGLLEQYF. As DNA, the CDR3 is TGTGCCAGCAGTGAAGGGGTGACTAGCGGACTCCTGGAGCAGTACTTC.

The chain couples TRBV9 to TRBJ1-2, with TRBD1 matching 11 bases. Looked up from germline, CDR1 is SGDLS and CDR2 is YYNGEE. V lost 4 bases to trimming and J lost 7 bases; unmatched junction nucleotides: 6. The CDR3 has 14 residues. The CDR3 region is CASSPPGQGVGYTF. The CDR3 DNA reads TGTGCCAGCAGCCCGCCGGGACAGGGGGTTGGCTACACCTTC.

This chain connects TRBV5-4 to TRBJ2-1; D is ambiguous. The germline V gene has CDR1 SGHNT and CDR2 YYREEE (reference sequence). Trimming took 2 bases from V and 5 from J, leaving 8 bases between them. The CDR3 is 13 residues long. CDR3 sequence reads: CASSLGRDNEQFF. The DNA for the CDR3 is TGTGCCAGCAGCTTAGGTCGAGACAATGAGCAGTTCTTC.

This chain links TRBV6-1 with TRBJ2-2; 9 bases align to TRBD1. The CDR3 is made up of 15 amino acids. Germline-derived CDR1 and CDR2 are MNHNS and SASEGT. V dropped 10 bases and J dropped 0; count of bases not matched to a gene: 6. CDR3 sequence (DNA): TGTGCCACACCGGGACAGGGCACGAACACCGGGGAGCTGTTTTTT. Protein sequence: CATPGQGTNTGELFF.

This clone occurred once. The chain uses TRBV4-3 and TRBJ2-3; 13 bases agree with TRBD2. This CDR3 is 18 amino acids long. Trimming took 0 bases from V and 2 from J; bases not matched to a gene: 5. CDR1 is LGHNA and CDR2 is YSLEER in the germline V gene. CDR3 in amino acids: CASSQDGGLAGPTDTQYF. The DNA of the CDR3 is TGCGCCAGCAGCCAAGATGGGGGACTAGCGGGACCCACAGATACGCAGTATTTT.

This clone has just one count. This chain joins TRBV7-9 and TRBJ1-4, with TRBD1 matching over 7 bases. The CDR3 has 14 amino acids. CDR1 is SEHNR and CDR2 is FQNEAQ in the germline V gene (reference sequence). Trimming took 3 bases from V and 8 from J; bases not matched to a gene: 6. The CDR3 DNA reads as TGTGCCAGCAGCTTCGGGCAGGGGGGCGAAAAACTGTTTTTT. This gives the protein CASSFGQGGEKLFF.